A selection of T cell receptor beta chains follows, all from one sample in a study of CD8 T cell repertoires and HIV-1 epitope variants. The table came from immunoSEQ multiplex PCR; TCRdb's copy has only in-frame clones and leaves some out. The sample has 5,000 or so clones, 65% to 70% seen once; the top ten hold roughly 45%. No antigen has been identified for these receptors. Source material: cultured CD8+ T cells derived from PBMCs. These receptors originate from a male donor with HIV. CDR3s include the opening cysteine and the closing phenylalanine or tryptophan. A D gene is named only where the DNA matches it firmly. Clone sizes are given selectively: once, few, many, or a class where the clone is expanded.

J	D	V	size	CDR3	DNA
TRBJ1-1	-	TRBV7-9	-	CASRPPGGDQEAFF	TGTGCCAGCAGACCGCCGGGGGGGGATCAAGAAGCTTTCTTT
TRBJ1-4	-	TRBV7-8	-	CASSLLNGEEKLFF	TGTGCCAGCAGCTTACTAAACGGGGAAGAAAAACTGTTTTTT
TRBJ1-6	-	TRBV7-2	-	CASSFRPLRDSPLHF	TGTGCCAGCAGCTTTCGCCCCTTAAGGGATTCACCCCTCCACTTT
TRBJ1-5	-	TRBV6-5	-	CASSYSSPLEPQHF	TGTGCCAGCAGTTACAGCTCGCCCCTCGAGCCCCAGCATTTT
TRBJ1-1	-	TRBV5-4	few	CASSTGNLENTEAFF	TGTGCCAGCAGCACAGGGAATCTGGAGAACACTGAAGCTTTCTTT
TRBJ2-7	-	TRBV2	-	CASSAGQFYEQYF	TGTGCCAGCAGCGCGGGACAATTCTACGAGCAGTACTTC
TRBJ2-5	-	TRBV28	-	CASSSGAGEQYF	TGTGCCAGCAGCTCCGGGGCCGGTGAGCAGTACTTC
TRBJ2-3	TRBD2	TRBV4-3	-	CASSQGRGADTQYF	TGCGCCAGCAGCCAAGGACGGGGGGCAGATACGCAGTATTTT
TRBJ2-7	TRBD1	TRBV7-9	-	CASSLYPGTDPYEQYF	TGTGCCAGCAGCTTATACCCCGGGACAGATCCCTACGAGCAGTACTTC
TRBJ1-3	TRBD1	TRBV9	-	CASSYTGAGGNTIYF	TGTGCCAGCAGCTATACAGGGGCGGGGGGAAACACCATATATTTT
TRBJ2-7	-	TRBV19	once	CASSMSRPATVYEQYF	TGTGCCAGTAGTATGTCTCGGCCAGCAACTGTCTACGAGCAGTACTTC
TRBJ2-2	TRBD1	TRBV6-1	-	CASSDHRGFSTGELFF	TGTGCCAGCAGTGACCACAGGGGGTTTAGCACCGGGGAGCTGTTTTTT
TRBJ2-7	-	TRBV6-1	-	CASSFERQYF	TGTGCCAGCAGTTTCGAGCGCCAATACTTC
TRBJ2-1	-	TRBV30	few	CAWSVQPRNEQFF	TGTGCCTGGAGTGTACAGCCGAGGAATGAGCAGTTCTTC
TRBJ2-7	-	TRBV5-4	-	CASSLFIGDEQYF	TGTGCCAGCAGCTTGTTCATAGGGGACGAGCAGTACTTC
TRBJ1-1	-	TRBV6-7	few	CASSGTEAFF	TGTGCCAGCAGTGGGACTGAAGCTTTCTTT
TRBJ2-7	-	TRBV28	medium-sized	CASSPRLGDLYEQYF	TGTGCCAGCAGTCCCCGACTGGGCGACCTCTACGAGCAGTACTTC
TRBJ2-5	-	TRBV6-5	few	CASSYGRGMETQYF	TGTGCCAGCAGTTACGGGCGGGGCATGGAGACCCAGTACTTC
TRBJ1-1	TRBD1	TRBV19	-	CASSIGTGGGTEAFF	TGTGCCAGTAGTATTGGAACAGGGGGGGGAACTGAAGCTTTCTTT
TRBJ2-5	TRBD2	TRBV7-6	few	CASSYLPGGLAGSETQYF	TGTGCCAGCAGCTACTTACCGGGGGGACTAGCGGGGTCAGAGACCCAGTACTTC
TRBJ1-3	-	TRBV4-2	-	CASSPGSSTIYF	TGTGCCAGCAGCCCGGGATCGAGCACCATATATTTT
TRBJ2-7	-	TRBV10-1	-	CASSESVADEQYF	TGCGCCAGCAGTGAGTCCGTTGCGGACGAGCAGTACTTC
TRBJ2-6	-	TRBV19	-	CASSIDQGSGANVLTF	TGTGCCAGTAGTATAGATCAGGGGTCTGGGGCCAACGTCCTGACTTTC